Listed below are T cell receptor beta chains from one sample, sequenced in a study of low-dose radiotherapy and immunotherapy resistance in tumors. TCRdb reanalysed the reads using MiXCR and keeps one entry per CDR3 protein. The data contain some 52,000 distinct CDR3 sequences, 33% of them seen just once; the ten biggest clones take up 8.2%. Here the sequenced sample was PBMCs, taken after low-dose radiotherapy plus immunotherapy. The receptors were sampled from a male donor with rectosigmoid adenocarcinoma. The CDR3 runs from the conserved cysteine through the conserved F or W. The D gene is left open where the match is weak. Expanded clones are given a class, and other clones once, few, many or no size at all.

d_call: TRBD2
v_call: TRBV7-9
j_call: TRBJ2-4
clone_size: many
cdr3_aa: CASTSSGRTPGRAF
cdr3_nt: TGTGCCAGCACCTCTAGCGGGAGAACCCCGGGAAGGGCTTTC

d_call: -
v_call: TRBV5-1
j_call: TRBJ1-3
clone_size: -
cdr3_aa: CASSPMGPSGNTIYF
cdr3_nt: TGCGCCAGCAGCCCCATGGGGCCGTCTGGAAACACCATATATTTT

d_call: TRBD2
v_call: TRBV7-6
j_call: TRBJ2-2
clone_size: -
cdr3_aa: CASSTSGRENTGELFF
cdr3_nt: TGTGCCAGCAGTACGAGCGGGAGGGAGAACACCGGGGAGCTGTTTTTT

d_call: TRBD2
v_call: TRBV5-5
j_call: TRBJ2-7
clone_size: -
cdr3_aa: CASSPVGGGSYEQYF
cdr3_nt: TGTGCCAGCAGCCCTGTCGGGGGGGGCTCCTACGAGCAGTACTTC

d_call: TRBD1
v_call: TRBV6-2/TRBV6-3
j_call: TRBJ1-6
clone_size: many
cdr3_aa: CASSYSRTGDSPLHF
cdr3_nt: TGTGCCAGCAGTTACTCGAGGACAGGGGACTCACCCCTCCACTTT

d_call: TRBD1
v_call: TRBV6-2/TRBV6-3
j_call: TRBJ2-7
clone_size: many
cdr3_aa: CASSRRTGRISYEQYF
cdr3_nt: TGTGCCAGCAGTCGACGGACAGGGAGGATTTCTTACGAGCAGTACTTC

d_call: -
v_call: TRBV7-9
j_call: TRBJ2-7
clone_size: -
cdr3_aa: CASSLAEWAEQYF
cdr3_nt: TGTGCCAGCAGCTTAGCGGAATGGGCCGAGCAGTACTTC

d_call: -
v_call: TRBV3-1
j_call: TRBJ1-1
clone_size: few
cdr3_aa: CASSGGGWNTEAFF
cdr3_nt: TGTGCCAGCAGCGGGGGCGGCTGGAACACTGAAGCTTTCTTT

d_call: -
v_call: TRBV6-6
j_call: TRBJ2-7
clone_size: -
cdr3_aa: CASSYVRLGRLSEQYF
cdr3_nt: TGTGCCAGCAGTTACGTGAGGTTAGGGCGTCTGAGCGAGCAGTACTTC

d_call: TRBD2
v_call: TRBV9
j_call: TRBJ2-7
clone_size: -
cdr3_aa: CASSPVAGGPYEQYF
cdr3_nt: TGTGCCAGCAGCCCTGTAGCGGGGGGGCCCTACGAGCAGTACTTC

d_call: -
v_call: TRBV5-5
j_call: TRBJ1-5
clone_size: -
cdr3_aa: CASSPTAFGGQPQHF
cdr3_nt: TGTGCCAGCAGTCCCACGGCCTTTGGGGGTCAGCCCCAGCATTTT

d_call: TRBD2
v_call: TRBV11-2
j_call: TRBJ2-2
clone_size: many
cdr3_aa: CASSPTSGGAWGTGELFF
cdr3_nt: TGTGCCAGCAGCCCGACTAGCGGGGGGGCCTGGGGTACCGGGGAGCTGTTTTTT

d_call: -
v_call: TRBV19
j_call: TRBJ2-2
clone_size: many
cdr3_aa: CASSPSGTGELFF
cdr3_nt: TGTGCCAGTAGTCCAAGCGGGACCGGGGAGCTGTTTTTT

d_call: -
v_call: TRBV9
j_call: TRBJ2-7
clone_size: many
cdr3_aa: CASSVEGNRASTYEQYF
cdr3_nt: TGTGCCAGCAGCGTAGAAGGGAACAGGGCCTCAACCTACGAGCAGTACTTC

d_call: TRBD1
v_call: TRBV28
j_call: TRBJ2-1
clone_size: few
cdr3_aa: CASSFWRDRVLFF
cdr3_nt: TGTGCCAGCAGTTTTTGGCGGGACAGGGTTCTCTTCTTC

d_call: -
v_call: TRBV6-2/TRBV6-3
j_call: TRBJ2-6
clone_size: many
cdr3_aa: CASSYSAWSSGANVLTF
cdr3_nt: TGTGCCAGCAGTTACTCTGCTTGGTCCTCTGGGGCCAACGTCCTGACTTTC

d_call: TRBD2
v_call: TRBV6-2/TRBV6-3
j_call: TRBJ2-5
clone_size: many
cdr3_aa: CASSYWRSGAQETQYF
cdr3_nt: TGTGCCAGCAGTTATTGGCGGAGCGGGGCCCAAGAGACCCAGTACTTC

d_call: TRBD1
v_call: TRBV6-2/TRBV6-3
j_call: TRBJ2-6
clone_size: medium-sized
cdr3_aa: CASSGDSSGANVLTF
cdr3_nt: TGTGCCAGCAGTGGGGACAGCTCTGGGGCCAACGTCCTGACTTTC

d_call: -
v_call: TRBV6-1
j_call: TRBJ2-5
clone_size: many
cdr3_aa: CASSHKWETQYF
cdr3_nt: TGTGCCAGCAGCCATAAGTGGGAGACCCAGTACTTC

d_call: -
v_call: TRBV5-1
j_call: TRBJ1-1
clone_size: -
cdr3_aa: CASSLNPNSPNTEAFF
cdr3_nt: TGCGCCAGCAGCTTGAACCCAAACAGTCCGAACACTGAAGCTTTCTTT

d_call: -
v_call: TRBV5-6
j_call: TRBJ1-5
clone_size: many
cdr3_aa: CASSLGVAYNNQPQHF
cdr3_nt: TGTGCCAGCAGCTTGGGAGTGGCCTATAACAATCAGCCCCAGCATTTT

d_call: TRBD1
v_call: TRBV2
j_call: TRBJ2-5
clone_size: -
cdr3_aa: CASSELGQGRETQYF
cdr3_nt: TGTGCCAGCAGTGAATTGGGACAGGGGCGGGAGACCCAGTACTTC

d_call: TRBD1
v_call: TRBV4-3
j_call: TRBJ2-1
clone_size: -
cdr3_aa: CASSQGTGYNEQFF
cdr3_nt: TGCGCCAGCAGTCAAGGGACAGGGTACAATGAGCAGTTCTTC

d_call: -
v_call: TRBV7-8
j_call: TRBJ2-1
clone_size: -
cdr3_aa: CASSLEFVGSSYNEQFF
cdr3_nt: TGTGCCAGCAGCTTAGAGTTTGTCGGAAGCTCCTACAATGAGCAGTTCTTC

d_call: TRBD2
v_call: TRBV18
j_call: TRBJ2-3
clone_size: -
cdr3_aa: CASSPLAGDIDTQYF
cdr3_nt: TGTGCCAGCTCACCCCTAGCGGGAGACATAGATACGCAGTATTTT

d_call: -
v_call: TRBV20-1
j_call: TRBJ2-2
clone_size: many
cdr3_aa: CSARRALMTNTGELFF
cdr3_nt: TGCAGTGCCCGTCGGGCACTAATGACGAACACCGGGGAGCTGTTTTTT

d_call: TRBD2
v_call: TRBV5-1
j_call: TRBJ2-2
clone_size: medium-sized
cdr3_aa: CASSPRFSGSGSGELFF
cdr3_nt: TGCGCCAGCAGCCCCCGTTTTAGCGGGAGTGGCTCCGGGGAGCTGTTTTTT

d_call: -
v_call: TRBV7-9
j_call: TRBJ1-6
clone_size: many
cdr3_aa: CASAIPPDNSPLHF
cdr3_nt: TGTGCCAGCGCCATTCCCCCAGATAATTCACCCCTCCACTTT

d_call: TRBD1
v_call: TRBV12-3/TRBV12-4
j_call: TRBJ2-5
clone_size: -
cdr3_aa: CASSLALRDRKRETQYF
cdr3_nt: TGTGCCAGCAGTTTAGCGCTCAGGGACAGGAAAAGGGAGACCCAGTACTTC

d_call: -
v_call: TRBV7-8
j_call: TRBJ2-3
clone_size: many
cdr3_aa: CASSPPRADTQYF
cdr3_nt: TGTGCCAGCAGCCCCCCCCGGGCAGATACGCAGTATTTT

d_call: -
v_call: TRBV9
j_call: TRBJ2-1
clone_size: -
cdr3_aa: CASSVTTGVKNEQFF
cdr3_nt: TGTGCCAGCAGCGTAACTACGGGAGTCAAGAATGAGCAGTTCTTC

d_call: -
v_call: TRBV5-4
j_call: TRBJ2-7
clone_size: -
cdr3_aa: CASSLLDNLSEQYF
cdr3_nt: TGTGCCAGCAGCTTGCTGGATAACTTGAGCGAGCAGTACTTC

d_call: -
v_call: TRBV5-6
j_call: TRBJ2-4
clone_size: many
cdr3_aa: CASSLIAAENIQYF
cdr3_nt: TGTGCCAGCAGCTTGATAGCGGCTGAAAACATTCAGTACTTC

d_call: -
v_call: TRBV5-1
j_call: TRBJ1-6
clone_size: many
cdr3_aa: CASSSRQRLYNSPLHF
cdr3_nt: TGCGCCAGCAGCTCTCGACAGCGACTCTATAATTCACCCCTCCACTTT

d_call: -
v_call: TRBV6-4
j_call: TRBJ2-1
clone_size: many
cdr3_aa: CASKAGTSNEEQFF
cdr3_nt: TGTGCCAGCAAAGCCGGGACTTCCAACGAGGAGCAGTTCTTC

d_call: -
v_call: TRBV6-1
j_call: TRBJ2-1
clone_size: once
cdr3_aa: CASSPDRRGGNEQFF
cdr3_nt: TGTGCCAGCAGTCCGGACCGGAGGGGAGGCAATGAGCAGTTCTTC

d_call: TRBD1
v_call: TRBV29-1
j_call: TRBJ2-7
clone_size: once
cdr3_aa: CSVTGDNEQYF
cdr3_nt: TGCAGCGTGACAGGGGATAACGAGCAGTACTTC

d_call: -
v_call: TRBV9
j_call: TRBJ1-2
clone_size: -
cdr3_aa: CASTLPGKNYGYTF
cdr3_nt: TGTGCCAGCACCCTCCCCGGGAAAAACTATGGCTACACCTTC

d_call: -
v_call: TRBV4-1
j_call: TRBJ2-7
clone_size: many
cdr3_aa: CASSRTPGPDEQYF
cdr3_nt: TGCGCCAGCAGCCGCACACCGGGGCCCGACGAGCAGTACTTC

d_call: TRBD1
v_call: TRBV5-5
j_call: TRBJ1-5
clone_size: few
cdr3_aa: CASSEGQGGQPQHF
cdr3_nt: TGTGCCAGCAGCGAGGGACAGGGCGGCCAGCCCCAGCATTTT

d_call: -
v_call: TRBV7-9
j_call: TRBJ2-7
clone_size: many
cdr3_aa: CASSFWGDGSYEQYF
cdr3_nt: TGTGCCAGCAGCTTTTGGGGGGACGGGTCCTACGAGCAGTACTTC